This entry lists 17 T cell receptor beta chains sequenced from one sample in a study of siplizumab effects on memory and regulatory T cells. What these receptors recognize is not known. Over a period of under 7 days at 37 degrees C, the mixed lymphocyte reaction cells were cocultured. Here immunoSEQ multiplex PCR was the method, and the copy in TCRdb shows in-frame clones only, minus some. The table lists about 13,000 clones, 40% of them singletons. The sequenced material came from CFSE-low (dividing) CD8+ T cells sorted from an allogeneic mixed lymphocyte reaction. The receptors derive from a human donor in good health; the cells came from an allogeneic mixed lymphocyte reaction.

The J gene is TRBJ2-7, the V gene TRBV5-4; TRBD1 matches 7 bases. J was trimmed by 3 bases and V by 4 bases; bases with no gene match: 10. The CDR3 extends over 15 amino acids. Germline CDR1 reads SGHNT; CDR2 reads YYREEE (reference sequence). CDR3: CASSPIEGQNYEQYF. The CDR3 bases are TGTGCCAGCAGCCCCATCGAGGGACAGAACTACGAGCAGTACTTC.

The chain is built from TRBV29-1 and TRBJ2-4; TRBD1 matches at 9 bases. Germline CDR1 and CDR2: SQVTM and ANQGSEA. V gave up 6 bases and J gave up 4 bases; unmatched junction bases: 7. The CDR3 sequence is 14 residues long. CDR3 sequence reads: CSVVPGTGKNIQYF. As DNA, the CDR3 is TGCAGCGTCGTCCCCGGGACAGGGAAAAACATTCAGTACTTC. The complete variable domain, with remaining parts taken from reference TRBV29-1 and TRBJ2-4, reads SAVISQKPSRDICQRGTSLTIQCQVDSQVTMMFWYRQQPGQSLTLIATANQGSEATYESGFVIDKFPISRPNLTFSTLTVSNMSPEDSSIYLCSVVPGTGKNIQYFGAGTRLSVL.

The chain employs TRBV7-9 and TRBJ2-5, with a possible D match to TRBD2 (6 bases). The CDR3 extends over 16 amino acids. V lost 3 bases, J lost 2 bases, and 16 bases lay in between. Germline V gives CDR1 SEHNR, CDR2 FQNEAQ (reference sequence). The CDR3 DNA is TGTGCCAGCAGCTTCGGGACTTTTCCCCTTCAAGAGACCCAGTACTTC. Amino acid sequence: CASSFGTFPLQETQYF.

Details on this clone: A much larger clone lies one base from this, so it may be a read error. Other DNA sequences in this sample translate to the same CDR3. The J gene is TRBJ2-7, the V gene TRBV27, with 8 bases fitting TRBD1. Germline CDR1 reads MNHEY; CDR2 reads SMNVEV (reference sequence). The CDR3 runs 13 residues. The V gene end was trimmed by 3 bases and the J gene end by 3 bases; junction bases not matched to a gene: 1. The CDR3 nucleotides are TGTGCCAGCAGTTTTGGACAGGGCTACGAGCAGTACTTC. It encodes CASSFGQGYEQYF.

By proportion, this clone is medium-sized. The CDR3 bases are TGCGCCAGCAGCCAGATCGGGACAGGGGCCGAGCAGTACTTC. Residues: CASSQIGTGAEQYF. The chain links TRBV4-1 to TRBJ2-7, with 10 nucleotides matching TRBD1. Trimming took 3 bases from V and 6 from J; bases not matched to a gene: 5. CDR3 length: 14 residues. Germline CDR1 and CDR2: MGHRA and YSYEKL.

The CDR3, as DNA: TGTGCCAGCAGCTTACGAGGGAACACCGGGGAGCTGTTTTTT. It is translated as CASSLRGNTGELFF. The chain is built from TRBV7-8 and TRBJ2-2; D gene uncertain. V shed 2 bases and J shed 1 base, with 5 bases lying between them. This CDR3 comprises 14 residues. Per the germline V gene, CDR1 is SGHVS and CDR2 is FQNEAQ.

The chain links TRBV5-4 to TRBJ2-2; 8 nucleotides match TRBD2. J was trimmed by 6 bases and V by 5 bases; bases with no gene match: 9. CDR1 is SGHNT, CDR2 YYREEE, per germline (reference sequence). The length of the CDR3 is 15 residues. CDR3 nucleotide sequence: TGTGCCAGCAGTTTCGGGACTAGTGGGGCCGGGGAGCTGTTTTTT. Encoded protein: CASSFGTSGAGELFF.

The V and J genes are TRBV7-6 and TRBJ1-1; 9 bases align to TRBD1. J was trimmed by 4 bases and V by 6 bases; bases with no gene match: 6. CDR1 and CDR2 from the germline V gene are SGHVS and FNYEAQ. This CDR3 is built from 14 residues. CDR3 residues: CASRSGTGITEAFF. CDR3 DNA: TGTGCCAGCAGATCGGGGACAGGGATCACTGAAGCTTTCTTT.

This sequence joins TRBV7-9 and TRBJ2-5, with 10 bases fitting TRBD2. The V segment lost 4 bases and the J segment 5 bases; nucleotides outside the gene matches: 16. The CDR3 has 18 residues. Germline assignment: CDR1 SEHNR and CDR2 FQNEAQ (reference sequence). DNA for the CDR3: TGTGCCAGCAGCTCCACGCTAGCGGGGGCCCTAGCTGGTGAGACCCAGTACTTC. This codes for CASSSTLAGALAGETQYF.

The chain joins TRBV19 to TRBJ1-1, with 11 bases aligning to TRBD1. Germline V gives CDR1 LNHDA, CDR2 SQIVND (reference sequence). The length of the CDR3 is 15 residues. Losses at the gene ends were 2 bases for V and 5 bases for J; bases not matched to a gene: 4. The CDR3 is CASSIYGTGGTEAFF. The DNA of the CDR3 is TGTGCCAGTAGTATATATGGGACAGGGGGAACTGAAGCTTTCTTT.

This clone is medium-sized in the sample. The CDR3 coding sequence is TGTGCCAGCAGCCTCTACAGGGTTACTGAAGCTTTCTTT. Its translation: CASSLYRVTEAFF. The genes are TRBV14 and TRBJ1-1; tentatively, D is TRBD1 (6 bases). Trimming took 4 bases from V and 5 from J, leaving 11 bases between them. Germline V lookup: CDR1 SGHDN, CDR2 FVKESK. The CDR3 totals 13 residues.

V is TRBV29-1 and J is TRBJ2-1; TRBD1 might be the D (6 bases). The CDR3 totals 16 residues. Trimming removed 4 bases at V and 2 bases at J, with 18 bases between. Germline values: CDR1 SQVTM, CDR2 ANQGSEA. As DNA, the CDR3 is TGCAGCGTTGTCCCGGACAGACGATTTACCTACAATGAGCAGTTCTTC. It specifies CSVVPDRRFTYNEQFF.

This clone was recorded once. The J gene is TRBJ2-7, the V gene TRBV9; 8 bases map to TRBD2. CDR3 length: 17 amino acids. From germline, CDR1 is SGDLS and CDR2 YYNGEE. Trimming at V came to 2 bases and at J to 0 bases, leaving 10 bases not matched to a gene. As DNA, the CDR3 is TGTGCCAGCAGCGTTGAGGCGGGAGCGGGGGTCTCCTACGAGCAGTACTTC. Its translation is CASSVEAGAGVSYEQYF.

This chain's CDR3 is CASSEAQGLGYTF. In DNA, the CDR3 is TGTGCCAGCAGTGAAGCCCAGGGGCTTGGCTACACCTTC. J is TRBJ1-2 and V is TRBV2; the D gene is possibly TRBD1 (6 bases). The CDR3 loop spans 13 amino acids. Germline values: CDR1 SNHLY, CDR2 FYNNEI. The V gene lost 0 bases and the J gene lost 7 bases, with 9 bases spanning the gap.

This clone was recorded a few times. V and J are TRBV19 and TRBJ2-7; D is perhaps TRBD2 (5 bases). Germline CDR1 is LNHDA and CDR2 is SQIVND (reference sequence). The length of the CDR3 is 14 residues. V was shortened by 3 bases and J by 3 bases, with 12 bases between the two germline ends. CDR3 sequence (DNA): TGTGCCAGTAGTATTGTGGGTGGAGGCTACGAGCAGTACTTC. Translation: CASSIVGGGYEQYF.

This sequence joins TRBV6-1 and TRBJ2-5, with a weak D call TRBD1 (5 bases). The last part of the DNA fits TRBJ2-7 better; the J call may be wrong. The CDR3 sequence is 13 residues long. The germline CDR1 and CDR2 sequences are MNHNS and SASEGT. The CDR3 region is CASSELGVHEQYF. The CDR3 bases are TGTGCCAGCAGTGAATTAGGGGTCCACGAGCAGTACTTC.

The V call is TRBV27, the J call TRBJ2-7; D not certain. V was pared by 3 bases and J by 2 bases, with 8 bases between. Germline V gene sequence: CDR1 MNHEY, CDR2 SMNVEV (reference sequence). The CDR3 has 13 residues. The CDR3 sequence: CASSFNGAYEQYF. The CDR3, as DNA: TGTGCCAGCAGTTTCAACGGAGCCTACGAGCAGTACTTC.